This T cell receptor (beta chain) was captured by sequencing in a study of blood T cell repertoires in COVID-19. The wider study: From T cells, B-cell-depleted T cells, or PBMCs came the material, which was cDNA or gDNA.

Generated by immunoSEQ multiplex PCR, the TCRdb table keeps only in-frame clones and is missing some. The sample records hundreds of thousands of clones, about 82% being singletons. The receptor was derived from a human donor in a cohort sampled during active COVID-19. Input material: peripheral blood.

The CDR3 spells CASSLDRAGTGELFF. The CDR3 DNA sequence: TGTGCCAGCAGTCTCGACAGGGCCGGCACCGGGGAGCTGTTTTTT. The V gene is TRBV6-5, the J gene TRBJ2-2; 7 nucleotides align to TRBD1. Looked up from germline, CDR1 is MNHEY and CDR2 is SVGAGI. The CDR3 runs to 15 residues. V shed 5 bases and J 4 bases; nucleotides not matched to a gene: 7.